These 29 T cell receptor beta chains were all obtained from the same sample, sequenced in a study of T-cell memory formation after mild COVID-19. TCRdb reprocessed the 5' RACE reads via MiXCR and lists one record per CDR3 protein. This sample yields about 190,000 distinct CDR3 sequences, of which about 21% are seen a single time; under 30% belongs to the top ten. Material for sequencing was PBMCs or a T cell subset sorted from them (not recorded which). The source of these receptors is an adult woman who had mild COVID-19 (a few samples of this study predate the infection). Cell type and time point are not known.

The rearrangement links TRBV19 to TRBJ1-5; 8 nucleotides agree with TRBD1. Germline CDR1 and CDR2: LNHDA and SQIVND (reference sequence). The CDR3 runs 15 residues. The ends lost 5 bases at V and 2 bases at J; junction bases unmatched: 5. The CDR3 spells CASSLTGVGNQPQHF. DNA for the CDR3: TGTGCCAGTAGTCTGACAGGGGTGGGCAATCAGCCCCAGCATTTT.

This clonotype came up once. CDR3 region: CSARVPQNTNTGELFF. The CDR3 bases are TGCAGTGCTAGAGTCCCTCAGAATACGAACACCGGGGAGCTGTTTTTT. The chain carries TRBV20-1 and TRBJ2-2; D ambiguous. V lost 1 base and J 0 bases, leaving 12 bases between the germline ends. The V gene's germline CDR1 is DFQATT and CDR2 SNEGSKA (reference sequence). This CDR3 spans 16 amino acids.

This clonotype was found a few times. The V and J genes are TRBV7-9 and TRBJ1-5; TRBD1 matches at 9 bases. V lost 8 bases, J lost 6 bases, and 11 bases stayed unmatched. CDR1 is SEHNR and CDR2 is FQNEAQ in the germline V gene (reference sequence). The CDR3 runs to 15 residues. The CDR3 nucleotides read TGTGCCAGCGCCTTCGGGGACAGGGCGGGTCAGCCCCAGCATTTT. This encodes CASAFGDRAGQPQHF.

This clonotype was observed a handful of times. V is TRBV7-8 and J is TRBJ2-1; tentatively, D is TRBD2 (5 bases). The V gene's germline CDR1 is SGHVS and CDR2 FQNEAQ. V lost 7 bases and J lost 6, with 10 bases in between. CDR3 length: 12 amino acids. The CDR3: CASTQAGNEQFF. The CDR3 DNA follows: TGTGCCAGCACCCAGGCGGGCAATGAGCAGTTCTTC.

J is TRBJ1-2 and V is TRBV7-6; D remains ambiguous. Trimming took off 1 base at V and 4 bases at J, with 7 bases between the two ends. The CDR3 covers 13 residues. CDR1 SGHVS and CDR2 FNYEAQ come from the germline V gene. CDR3 DNA: TGTGCCAGCAGCTTAGAGACCGGCTATGGCTACACCTTC. Protein: CASSLETGYGYTF.

This clonotype was seen more than once but under ten times. The chain couples TRBV5-1 to TRBJ2-5, with 15 nucleotides matching TRBD2. The CDR3 loop spans 17 amino acids. Germline values: CDR1 SGHRS, CDR2 YFSETQ. Losses at the gene ends were 2 bases for V and 1 base for J; bases not matched to a gene: 3. CDR3 nucleotides: TGCGCCAGCAGCTTAACGGGACTAGCGGGGGGCCAAGAGACCCAGTACTTC. It specifies CASSLTGLAGGQETQYF.

This clonotype was seen ten or more times. The CDR3 bases are TGTGCCAGCAGCTTTGACAGCTCCTACGAGCAGTACTTC. Translated, it gives CASSFDSSYEQYF. The J gene is TRBJ2-7, the V gene TRBV7-6; tentatively, D is TRBD1 (5 bases). The V end was cut by 3 bases, the J end by 0 bases, with 6 bases between. The CDR3 extends over 13 amino acids. Germline V lookup: CDR1 SGHVS, CDR2 FNYEAQ.

Only a few counts were recorded for this clonotype. The CDR3, as DNA: TGTGCCAGCATGGAAGGAGATACGCAGTATTTT. Translated, it gives CASMEGDTQYF. The gene calls are TRBV12-3 or TRBV12-4 and TRBJ2-3, with unresolved D. The V end lost 7 bases, the J end lost 5 bases, and 7 bases lay between the germline ends. The CDR3 has 11 amino acids.

This clonotype occurred a few times. The chain links TRBV7-9 to TRBJ1-1, with D hard to call. The V gene lost 4 bases and the J gene lost 2 bases, with 17 bases spanning the gap. The CDR3 length is 16 residues. CDR1 and CDR2 from the germline V gene are SEHNR and FQNEAQ (reference sequence). The CDR3 sequence is CASSSLVGRGNTEAFF. The CDR3 DNA is TGTGCCAGCAGCTCTCTGGTCGGGCGAGGTAACACTGAAGCTTTCTTT.

The chain combines TRBV29-1 with TRBJ2-7, with 9 bases aligning to TRBD1. Per germline, CDR1 SQVTM and CDR2 ANQGSEA. The CDR3 sequence is 13 residues long. Trimming took 7 bases from V and 2 from J; bases not matched to a gene: 6. The CDR3 bases are TGCAGCGCCCCGGGACAGGGACCCTACGAGCAGTACTTC. It codes for CSAPGQGPYEQYF.

This chain connects TRBV5-6 to TRBJ1-2, with TRBD1 identical over 10 bases. J was trimmed by 5 bases and V by 3 bases; bases with no gene match: 7. The germline CDR1 and CDR2 sequences are SGHDT and YYEEEE. The CDR3 length is 15 residues. The CDR3 DNA sequence: TGTGCCAGCAGCTCTGGGCGGACAGGGGGATATGGCTACACCTTC. Translated: CASSSGRTGGYGYTF.

This clonotype was seen a handful of times. The rearrangement uses TRBV7-9 and TRBJ2-6; 7 bases match TRBD1. The V gene end was trimmed by 4 bases and the J gene end by 2 bases; junction bases not matched to a gene: 5. Germline loops: CDR1 SEHNR, CDR2 FQNEAQ (reference sequence). This CDR3 has 16 residues. CDR3 region: CASSSDRATGANVLTF. CDR3 bases: TGTGCCAGCAGCTCCGACAGGGCCACTGGGGCCAACGTCCTGACTTTC.

This clonotype has more than one count but fewer than ten. The V call is TRBV7-9, the J call TRBJ2-1; D remains unclear. The V gene's germline CDR1 is SEHNR and CDR2 FQNEAQ (reference sequence). The CDR3 is 14 amino acids. V lost 1 base and J 5 bases, leaving 9 bases between the germline ends. CDR3 residues: CASSLGVRHNEQFF. CDR3 sequence (DNA): TGTGCCAGCAGCTTAGGCGTCAGACACAATGAGCAGTTCTTC.

This clonotype was detected a few times. The rearrangement joins TRBV14 to TRBJ2-3; D is unclear. V was clipped by 4 bases and J by 0 bases, with 5 bases between them. CDR3 length equals 13 residues. Germline CDR1 reads SGHDN; CDR2 reads FVKESK. The CDR3 nucleotides read TGTGCCAGCAGCCGACATAGCACAGATACGCAGTATTTT. It translates to CASSRHSTDTQYF.

V and J are TRBV18 and TRBJ2-3, with D perhaps TRBD1 (6 bases). Trimming took 4 bases from V and 0 from J, leaving 11 bases between them. Germline CDR1 is KGHSH and CDR2 is LQKENI. The CDR3 is 15 amino acids. The CDR3 coding sequence is TGTGCCAGCTCACTGACAGGAGCAAGCACAGATACGCAGTATTTT. Its translation is CASSLTGASTDTQYF. The full variable domain, completed using reference TRBV18 and TRBJ2-3, is NAGVMQNPRHLVRRRGQEARLRCSPMKGHSHVYWYRQLPEEGLKFMVYLQKENIIDESGMPKERFSAEFPKEGPSILRIQQVVRGDSAAYFCASSLTGASTDTQYFGPGTRLTVL.

The chain links TRBV20-1 to TRBJ2-7; D is uncertain. The CDR3 runs 12 residues. Looked up from germline, CDR1 is DFQATT and CDR2 is SNEGSKA (reference sequence). Deletions cut 1 base from V and 3 bases from J, with 7 bases between. CDR3 protein: CSARAGLYEQYF. DNA for the CDR3: TGCAGTGCTAGAGCCGGGCTCTACGAGCAGTACTTC.

This clonotype was picked up many times. The chain recombines TRBV5-1 with TRBJ2-3; D is possibly TRBD2 (6 bases). CDR1 and CDR2 (germline): SGHRS, YFSETQ. This CDR3 region has 14 residues. V dropped 2 bases and J dropped 2 bases, with 9 bases sitting between them. The CDR3 bases are TGCGCCAGCAGCTTTAGCGGTCTCACAGATACGCAGTATTTT. Residues: CASSFSGLTDTQYF. Looking up the rest from reference TRBV5-1 and TRBJ2-3 gives the full variable domain: KAGVTQTPRYLIKTRGQQVTLSCSPISGHRSVSWYQQTPGQGLQFLFEYFSETQRNKGNFPGRFSGRQFSNSRSEMNVSTLELGDSALYLCASSFSGLTDTQYFGPGTRLTVL.

The J gene is TRBJ2-7, the V gene TRBV20-1; TRBD2 might be the D (6 bases). The CDR3 spans 13 residues. The ends were cut back, 5 bases at V and 4 bases at J, with 15 bases in the middle. In germline, CDR1 is DFQATT, CDR2 SNEGSKA (reference sequence). The CDR3 region is CSAQGASVYEQYF. The CDR3 DNA reads TGCAGTGCTCAAGGGGCTAGCGTGTACGAGCAGTACTTC.

This clonotype was picked up one time. V is TRBV29-1 and J is TRBJ2-7; D possibly uses TRBD1 or TRBD2 (5 bases each). The CDR3 is 13 amino acids. Per germline, CDR1 SQVTM and CDR2 ANQGSEA. V lost 3 bases, J lost 0 bases, and 9 bases lay in between. The CDR3 DNA follows: TGCAGCGTTGATTGGGGGAACTCCTACGAGCAGTACTTC. Residues: CSVDWGNSYEQYF.

The sample holds a few counts of this clonotype. The chain is built from TRBV5-6 and TRBJ2-7; D unclear. Trimming cost V 4 bases and J 0 bases, with 5 bases left between them. From germline, CDR1 is SGHDT and CDR2 YYEEEE. The CDR3 sequence is 12 residues long. The CDR3 DNA reads as TGTGCCAGCAGCGGGCTCTCCTACGAGCAGTACTTC. Encoded protein: CASSGLSYEQYF.

The chain is built from TRBV11-1 and TRBJ2-1; possible D gene TRBD1, 5 bases. The V gene's germline CDR1 is SGHAT and CDR2 FQDESV (reference sequence). This CDR3 is built from 15 residues. Trimming removed 1 base at V and 8 bases at J, with 15 bases between. CDR3 coding DNA: TGTGCCAGCAGCTTAGGTCTCCCAAAAGGGGATGAGCAGTTCTTC. This codes for CASSLGLPKGDEQFF.

This chain uses TRBV5-1 with TRBJ2-7; 9 bases match TRBD1. V shed 3 bases and J 2 bases; nucleotides not matched to a gene: 3. Per germline, CDR1 SGHRS and CDR2 YFSETQ. CDR3 length: 14 amino acids. The CDR3 DNA reads as TGCGCCAGCAGCTGGGGGACAGGGCCCTACGAGCAGTACTTC. Amino acid sequence: CASSWGTGPYEQYF.

The chain couples TRBV4-1 to TRBJ1-2; D possibly corresponds to TRBD1 (6 bases). The CDR3 length is 12 residues. V was cut by 10 bases and J by 8 bases, with 17 bases left in between. The germline gives CDR1 MGHRA, CDR2 YSYEKL. In DNA form, the CDR3 reads TGCGCCACATTTGAAAGGGGGAGCGGCTACACCTTC. Its translation is CATFERGSGYTF.

The chain has TRBV12-3 or TRBV12-4 and TRBJ2-2, with 8 bases lining up with TRBD2. V was clipped by 9 bases and J by 6 bases; unmatched bases: 21. This CDR3 comprises 18 residues. This CDR3 reads CASLPREVPGGVAGELFF. DNA of the CDR3: TGTGCCAGTCTTCCGCGGGAGGTTCCGGGAGGGGTAGCCGGGGAGCTGTTTTTT.

This chain uses TRBV28 with TRBJ2-3; no clear D gene. The V end lost 4 bases, the J end lost 3 bases, and 8 bases lay between the germline ends. The CDR3 loop spans 13 amino acids. Germline values: CDR1 MDHEN, CDR2 SYDVKM. CDR3 DNA: TGTGCCAGCAGTTCGACTGGTACAGATACGCAGTATTTT. It is translated as CASSSTGTDTQYF. The complete variable domain, with remaining parts taken from reference TRBV28 and TRBJ2-3, reads DVKVTQSSRYLVKRTGEKVFLECVQDMDHENMFWYRQDPGLGLRLIYFSYDVKMKEKGDIPEGYSVSREKKERFSLILESASTNQTSMYLCASSSTGTDTQYFGPGTRLTVL.

This rearrangement joins TRBV7-3 to TRBJ2-1; D perhaps matches TRBD2 (6 bases). The CDR3 length is 14 residues. Trimming took 10 bases from V and 7 from J, leaving 20 bases between them. Germline V gene data show CDR1 as SGHTA and CDR2 as FQGTGA. CDR3 DNA: TGTGCCAACCCACCCGGCGGAGGGCGAAATGAGCAGTTCTTC. It yields the protein CANPPGGGRNEQFF.

The chain joins TRBV7-9 to TRBJ2-1; D gene unclear. This CDR3 is built from 13 residues. Between the trimmed V and J ends, which lost 0 bases and 8 bases, there was a span of 8 bases. Germline CDR1 reads SEHNR; CDR2 reads FQNEAQ (reference sequence). The CDR3 here is CASSLAGIDEQFF. CDR3 DNA sequence: TGTGCCAGCAGCTTAGCCGGTATAGATGAGCAGTTCTTC.

This clonotype was picked up a small number of times. The V gene is TRBV4-3, the J gene TRBJ2-7, with TRBD2 matching 9 bases. V dropped 2 bases and J dropped 0; count of bases not matched to a gene: 5. The germline V gene encodes CDR1 LGHNA and CDR2 YSLEER. There are 16 residues in the CDR3. The CDR3 here is CASSQHLTSGSYEQYF. Written as DNA, the CDR3 is TGCGCCAGCAGCCAACACCTGACTAGCGGCTCCTACGAGCAGTACTTC.

This clonotype came up a few times. This chain uses TRBV29-1 with TRBJ2-1; D may be TRBD2 (7 bases). Germline-derived CDR1 and CDR2 are SQVTM and ANQGSEA. Trimming shortened V by 3 bases and J by 9 bases, and 21 bases separated the two germline ends. CDR3 length: 15 amino acids. CDR3 DNA: TGCAGCGTTGACGAACAGGGTCCGGGAGGTGGTGAGCAGTTCTTC. Translating gives CSVDEQGPGGGEQFF.